These T cell receptor beta chains were read from a single sample in a study of T cells in Graves' hyperthyroidism and ophthalmopathy. TCRdb reprocessed the multiplex PCR reads via MiXCR and lists one record per CDR3 protein. The data show more than 500,000 distinct CDR3 sequences, about 15% seen once. The sequencing sample was made of blood. The receptor source for this set is a woman between 35 and 50 years old with Graves' hyperthyroidism. Both conserved end residues are part of each CDR3. D genes are given only for firm matches. Expanded clones get a size class; other rows say once, few or many, or leave the size out.

j_gene,d_gene,v_gene,abundance,CDR3aa,CDR3nt
TRBJ2-1,TRBD2,TRBV6-5,many,CASSYLIAGGRTEQFF,TGTGCCAGCAGTTACTTAATAGCGGGAGGGAGAACAGAGCAGTTCTTC
TRBJ1-1,TRBD1,TRBV6-2/TRBV6-3,NA,CASSGDRAALNTEAFF,TGTGCCAGCAGCGGGGACAGAGCCGCTCTGAACACTGAAGCTTTCTTT
TRBJ1-1,TRBD1,TRBV5-1,NA,CASSSGQGAETEAFF,TGCGCCAGCAGCTCGGGACAGGGGGCGGAAACTGAAGCTTTCTTT
TRBJ2-5,TRBD2,TRBV29-1,many,CSVELLAGKYQETQYF,TGCAGCGTTGAACTACTAGCGGGGAAGTACCAAGAGACCCAGTACTTC
TRBJ1-2,TRBD1,TRBV4-1,few,CASSSGGANGYTF,TGCGCCAGCTCCTCAGGGGGCGCGAATGGCTACACCTTC
TRBJ2-5,TRBD1,TRBV20-1,many,CSVGQGMETQYF,TGCAGTGTGGGACAGGGTATGGAGACCCAGTACTTC
TRBJ1-4,NA,TRBV30,many,CAWSGSTGDGATNEKLFF,TGTGCCTGGAGTGGCAGTACGGGGGACGGCGCAACTAATGAAAAACTGTTTTTT
TRBJ2-5,NA,TRBV28,many,CASSFGSQGQYF,TGTGCCAGCAGTTTTGGGTCGCAGGGTCAGTACTTC
TRBJ2-7,NA,TRBV6-2/TRBV6-3,many,CASSSWTGGFYEQYF,TGTGCCAGCAGTTCCTGGACTGGGGGGTTCTACGAGCAGTACTTC
TRBJ2-7,NA,TRBV27,many,CASSLSIGHNTNYEQYF,TGTGCCAGCAGTTTATCTATAGGACATAATACGAACTACGAGCAGTACTTC
TRBJ2-5,NA,TRBV2,many,CASSEASSRDGETQYF,TGTGCCAGCAGTGAAGCTTCCTCCCGAGACGGAGAGACCCAGTACTTC
TRBJ2-7,NA,TRBV20-1,many,CSARDLGRDPYEQYF,TGCAGTGCTAGAGATCTGGGGCGGGACCCCTACGAGCAGTACTTC
TRBJ1-3,NA,TRBV9,NA,CASSVVGVGDKSSGNTIYF,TGTGCCAGCAGCGTGGTTGGGGTGGGGGACAAAAGCTCCGGAAACACCATATATTTT
TRBJ2-1,TRBD2,TRBV12-3/TRBV12-4,many,CASSPFIPGLAELYNEQFF,TGTGCCAGCAGTCCATTCATCCCGGGACTAGCGGAACTATACAATGAGCAGTTCTTC
TRBJ2-7,TRBD1,TRBV5-1,many,CASSLDDRGISYEQYF,TGCGCCAGCAGCTTGGACGACAGGGGAATATCCTACGAGCAGTACTTC
TRBJ2-1,TRBD2,TRBV27,many,CASSLTAGGYNEQFF,TGTGCCAGCAGTTTAACAGCGGGAGGTTACAATGAGCAGTTCTTC
TRBJ2-1,TRBD2,TRBV2,many,CASTLTSGRVNEQFF,TGTGCCAGCACCCTGACTAGCGGGAGGGTCAATGAGCAGTTCTTC
TRBJ2-7,NA,TRBV7-6,many,CASSLEDGLYEQYF,TGTGCCAGCAGCTTAGAGGACGGCCTCTACGAGCAGTACTTC
TRBJ2-7,TRBD1,TRBV12-3/TRBV12-4,many,CASSPEVDRGLDEQYF,TGTGCCAGCAGTCCGGAAGTTGACAGGGGGCTCGACGAGCAGTACTTC
TRBJ2-7,NA,TRBV2,many,CASSELVDASEQYF,TGTGCCAGCAGTGAGCTAGTGGACGCGAGCGAGCAGTACTTC
TRBJ2-7,NA,TRBV18,NA,CASSTGGLTYEQYF,TGTGCCAGCTCGACCGGGGGACTCACCTACGAGCAGTACTTC
TRBJ1-3,NA,TRBV5-1,many,CASSLVEGAGNTIYF,TGCGCCAGCAGCTTGGTGGAGGGAGCAGGAAACACCATATATTTT
TRBJ1-5,NA,TRBV12-3/TRBV12-4,many,CASNLGGAGPNQPQHF,TGTGCCAGCAACCTTGGCGGGGCAGGGCCAAATCAGCCCCAGCATTTT
TRBJ1-1,NA,TRBV7-2,NA,CASSPPVWGMNTEALF,TGTGCCAGCAGTCCACCGGTATGGGGTATGAACACTGAAGCTCTCTTT
TRBJ2-5,TRBD1,TRBV7-6,NA,CASSPSRDRVGETQYF,TGTGCCAGCAGCCCCAGCCGGGACAGGGTGGGAGAGACCCAGTACTTC
TRBJ2-2,TRBD2,TRBV3-1,many,CASSQGGLADTGELFF,TGTGCCAGCAGCCAAGGAGGACTAGCGGATACCGGGGAGCTGTTTTTT
TRBJ2-1,NA,TRBV19,once,CASSIIGEQFF,TGTGCCAGTAGTATAATCGGTGAGCAGTTCTTC
TRBJ1-6,NA,TRBV5-6,NA,CASSFTLESPLHF,TGTGCCAGCAGCTTTACTTTGGAGTCACCCCTCCACTTT
TRBJ2-3,NA,TRBV5-1,NA,CASSFSGGKNTDTQYF,TGCGCCAGCAGCTTTTCCGGGGGCAAGAACACAGATACGCAGTATTTT
TRBJ1-2,NA,TRBV25-1,many,CASSEGQADYGYTF,TGTGCCAGCAGTGAAGGGCAGGCTGACTATGGCTACACCTTC
TRBJ2-1,NA,TRBV29-1,many,CSVAPPGGQSYNEQFF,TGCAGCGTGGCCCCTCCGGGGGGACAGTCATACAATGAGCAGTTCTTC
TRBJ1-1,NA,TRBV5-1,many,CASSSQTASREAFF,TGCGCCAGCAGCTCTCAAACCGCCAGCCGTGAAGCTTTCTTT
TRBJ1-1,NA,TRBV9,many,CASSLEPSWAAEAFF,TGTGCCAGCAGCTTAGAGCCTTCCTGGGCGGCTGAAGCTTTCTTT
TRBJ2-1,TRBD2,TRBV5-4,many,CASSAGTSGDYNEQFF,TGTGCCAGCAGCGCCGGGACTAGCGGGGATTACAATGAGCAGTTCTTC
TRBJ1-5,NA,TRBV5-1,many,CASSYNGGAGQPQHF,TGCGCCAGCAGCTACAATGGTGGGGCAGGTCAGCCCCAGCATTTT
TRBJ1-5,TRBD1,TRBV27,many,CASSTRGTHSNQPQHF,TGTGCCAGCAGTACCAGGGGGACTCATAGCAATCAGCCCCAGCATTTT
TRBJ2-7,NA,TRBV11-1,many,CASSLGDGLYEQYF,TGTGCCAGCAGCTTAGGGGACGGTCTCTACGAGCAGTACTTC
TRBJ1-1,TRBD1,TRBV6-1,many,CASRLTGGETFF,TGTGCCAGCAGATTGACAGGGGGCGAGACTTTCTTT
TRBJ1-3,NA,TRBV6-1,NA,CASSEGRTDATGNTIYF,TGTGCCAGCAGTGAAGGAAGGACAGACGCTACTGGAAACACCATATATTTT
TRBJ2-5,NA,TRBV20-1,many,CSGPGGPAWETQYF,TGCAGTGGGCCGGGCGGCCCGGCGTGGGAGACCCAGTACTTC
TRBJ2-1,NA,TRBV5-1,many,CASSLLGNNEQFF,TGCGCCAGCAGCTTGCTGGGCAACAATGAGCAGTTCTTC
TRBJ2-3,NA,TRBV5-1,many,CASSSSEHTQYF,TGCGCCAGCAGCTCTAGCGAACATACGCAGTATTTT
TRBJ2-3,TRBD2,TRBV5-6,few,CASSLLAEFTDTQYF,TGTGCCAGCAGCTTACTAGCGGAGTTCACAGATACGCAGTATTTT
TRBJ1-6,TRBD1,TRBV14,NA,CASSQVAGTVNSPLHF,TGTGCCAGCAGCCAAGTGGCCGGGACAGTTAATTCACCCCTCCACTTT
TRBJ2-1,TRBD2,TRBV19,many,CASSTPRTSGKQFF,TGTGCCAGTAGTACCCCGAGGACTAGCGGGAAGCAGTTCTTC
TRBJ2-5,NA,TRBV5-1,many,CASSSHPEEEETQYF,TGCGCCAGCAGCTCGCACCCGGAAGAAGAAGAGACCCAGTACTTC
TRBJ1-5,NA,TRBV28,many,CASSRSNQPQHF,TGTGCCAGCAGCCGTAGCAATCAGCCCCAGCATTTT